The present T cell receptor beta chain was sequenced within a study of OX40 agonist ivuxolimab in advanced cancers. Study at large: Ivuxolimab was delivered to patients intravenously every 2 weeks at doses spanning 0.01 to 10 mg/kg. Two patients with cutaneous melanoma and one with hepatocellular carcinoma, three in total, showed partial responses. Study-level findings and limits: Average numbers of expanded clones were greater in CD8+ T cells than in CD4+.

A word on this clone: Its antigen is unidentified.

Germline V lookup: CDR1 SGHVS, CDR2 FQNEAQ. V shed 4 bases and J 11 bases; nucleotides not matched to a gene: 4. CDR3 length: 11 residues. The protocol was immunoSEQ multiplex PCR, while the TCRdb copy is restricted to in-frame clones and leaves out a portion. The sample yields over 60,000 clones, 65% to 90% seen once. The clonotype originates from an adult with an advanced solid tumor such as melanoma, head and neck, liver or kidney cancer. The chain uses TRBV7-8 and TRBJ2-7; the match to TRBD1 covers 8 bases. This material consisted of CD4+ or CD8+ T cells sorted from blood, taken in a trial of the OX40 agonist ivuxolimab. CDR3 sequence: CASSYGQGEYF. CDR3 sequence (DNA): TGTGCCAGCAGCTACGGACAGGGCGAGTACTTC.